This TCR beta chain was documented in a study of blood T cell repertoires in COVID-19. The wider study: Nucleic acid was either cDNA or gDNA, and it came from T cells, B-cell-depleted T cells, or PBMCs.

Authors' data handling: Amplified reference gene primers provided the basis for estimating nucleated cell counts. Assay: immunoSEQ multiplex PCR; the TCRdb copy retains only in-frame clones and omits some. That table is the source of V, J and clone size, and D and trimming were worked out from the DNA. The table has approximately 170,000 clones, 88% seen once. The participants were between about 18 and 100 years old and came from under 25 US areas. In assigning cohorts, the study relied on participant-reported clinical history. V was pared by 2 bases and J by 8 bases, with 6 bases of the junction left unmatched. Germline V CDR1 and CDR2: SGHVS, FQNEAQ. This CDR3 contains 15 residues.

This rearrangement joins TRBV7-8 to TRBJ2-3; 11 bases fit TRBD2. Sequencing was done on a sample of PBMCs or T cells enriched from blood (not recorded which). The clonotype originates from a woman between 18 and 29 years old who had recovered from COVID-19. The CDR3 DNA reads TGTGCCAGCAGCTTAAGCCTAGCGGGAGGAGGTACGCAGTATTTT. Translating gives CASSLSLAGGGTQYF.